Below, 10 T cell receptor beta chains from the same sample are listed, as sequenced in a study of beta chain features in type 1 diabetes. Study observations and caveats: All four CD4+ subsets of Type 1 diabetes patients contained TCRB CDR3s that were moderately but significantly shorter.

The sequenced template was cDNA made from the entire isolated RNA. TCRdb keeps only in-frame clones here, not all; method: immunoSEQ multiplex PCR. The table has some 240,000 clones, 16% seen once. No antigen has been assigned to these receptors. What was sequenced was naive CD4+ T cells from blood. The receptors derive from a man aged 30 to 39 with type 1 diabetes.

CDR3 bases: TGTGCCAGCAGCCTAAGGACAGACCTATACAATGAGCAGTTCTTC. The encoded protein is CASSLRTDLYNEQFF. The chain links TRBV27 to TRBJ2-1; weak D call: TRBD1 (6 bases). Germline CDR1 MNHEY, CDR2 SMNVEV (reference sequence). V lost 6 bases, J lost 4 bases, and 16 bases lay in between. This CDR3 comprises 15 residues.

In DNA, the CDR3 is TGTGCCAGCAGCCAATCCTACGAGCAGTACTTC. Translating gives CASSQSYEQYF. The V and J genes are TRBV16 and TRBJ2-7; D gene ambiguous. V lost 0 bases and J lost 3, with 0 bases in between. The germline CDR1 and CDR2 sequences are KGHSY and FQNENV. The CDR3 spans 11 residues. The whole variable domain, filled in from reference TRBV16 and TRBJ2-7, reads GEEVAQTPKHLVRGEGQKAKLYCAPIKGHSYVFWYQQVLKNEFKFLISFQNENVFDETGMPKERFSAKCLPNSPCSLEIQATKLEDSAVYFCASSQSYEQYFGPGTRLTVT.

The gene calls are TRBV29-1 and TRBJ2-4, with a weak D call TRBD1 (5 bases). The germline V gene has CDR1 SQVTM and CDR2 ANQGSEA. V lost 5 bases to trimming and J lost 0 bases, with 11 bases between them. CDR3 length: 14 amino acids. The chain's CDR3 is CSVSGQLAKNIQYF. The CDR3, as DNA: TGCAGCGTTTCAGGGCAGCTAGCCAAAAACATTCAGTACTTC.

The chain recombines TRBV5-1 with TRBJ2-1, with D tentatively TRBD1 (6 bases). This CDR3 contains 15 residues. Between the trimmed V and J ends, which lost 0 bases and 2 bases, there was a span of 9 bases. Germline V CDR1 and CDR2: SGHRS, YFSETQ. CDR3 sequence: CASSLAGEPYNEQFF. In nucleotides, the CDR3 is TGCGCCAGCAGCTTGGCAGGGGAACCCTACAATGAGCAGTTCTTC.

The chain couples TRBV29-1 to TRBJ2-3, with D perhaps TRBD2 (5 bases). This CDR3 contains 14 residues. Per the germline V gene, CDR1 is SQVTM and CDR2 is ANQGSEA. V dropped 6 bases and J dropped 0 bases, with 13 bases sitting between them. CDR3 amino acids: CSVSRTASTDTQYF. The CDR3 DNA reads as TGCAGCGTGTCCCGGACTGCTAGCACAGATACGCAGTATTTT.

This clone came up a few times. This rearrangement joins TRBV7-8 to TRBJ2-3; D is possibly TRBD1 (5 bases). This CDR3 region has 13 residues. Germline lookup yields CDR1 SGHVS and CDR2 FQNEAQ. Trimming took 1 base from V and 6 from J, leaving 8 bases between them. The DNA of the CDR3 is TGTGCCAGCAGCTTAGAAGGGGCGGATACGCAGTATTTT. This translates into CASSLEGADTQYF.

This clone has a handful of counts. The chain couples TRBV2 to TRBJ2-4; weak D call: TRBD1 (6 bases). V lost 3 bases and J lost 7, with 7 bases in between. The CDR3 loop spans 12 amino acids. Per the germline V gene, CDR1 is SNHLY and CDR2 is FYNNEI. CDR3 sequence reads: CASSDQGNIQYF. For the CDR3, the DNA is TGTGCCAGCAGTGACCAGGGGAACATTCAGTACTTC. The complete variable domain, with remaining parts taken from reference TRBV2 and TRBJ2-4, reads EPEVTQTPSHQVTQMGQEVILRCVPISNHLYFYWYRQILGQKVEFLVSFYNNEISEKSEIFDDQFSVERPDGSNFTLKIRSTKLEDSAMYFCASSDQGNIQYFGAGTRLSVL.

This clone has a handful of counts. The rearrangement uses TRBV15 and TRBJ2-2; possible D gene TRBD2, 5 bases. Per germline, CDR1 LNHNV and CDR2 YYDKDF (reference sequence). The CDR3 has 15 amino acids. V was trimmed by 1 base and J by 6 bases, leaving 12 bases between them. The CDR3 nucleotides are TGTGCCACCAGCAGAGGGGAGTTGAGTTCCGGGGAGCTGTTTTTT. Protein sequence: CATSRGELSSGELFF.

The chain recombines TRBV7-9 with TRBJ2-7; the D is unclear. Germline CDR1 is SEHNR and CDR2 is FQNEAQ (reference sequence). The CDR3 covers 16 residues. V was pared by 2 bases and J by 2 bases, with 16 bases between. The CDR3 reads CASSLPTRQDAYEQYF. As DNA, the CDR3 is TGTGCCAGCAGCTTACCCACCCGGCAGGATGCCTACGAGCAGTACTTC.

In nucleotides, the CDR3 is TGTGCCTGGAGTGGTACAGGGAGAGGGGCCAACGTCCTGACTTTC. It is translated as CAWSGTGRGANVLTF. The chain combines TRBV30 with TRBJ2-6, with D tentatively TRBD1 (6 bases). V dropped 1 base and J dropped 4 bases, with 11 bases sitting between them. CDR3 size: 15 residues. The germline gives CDR1 GTSNPN, CDR2 SVGIG (reference sequence).